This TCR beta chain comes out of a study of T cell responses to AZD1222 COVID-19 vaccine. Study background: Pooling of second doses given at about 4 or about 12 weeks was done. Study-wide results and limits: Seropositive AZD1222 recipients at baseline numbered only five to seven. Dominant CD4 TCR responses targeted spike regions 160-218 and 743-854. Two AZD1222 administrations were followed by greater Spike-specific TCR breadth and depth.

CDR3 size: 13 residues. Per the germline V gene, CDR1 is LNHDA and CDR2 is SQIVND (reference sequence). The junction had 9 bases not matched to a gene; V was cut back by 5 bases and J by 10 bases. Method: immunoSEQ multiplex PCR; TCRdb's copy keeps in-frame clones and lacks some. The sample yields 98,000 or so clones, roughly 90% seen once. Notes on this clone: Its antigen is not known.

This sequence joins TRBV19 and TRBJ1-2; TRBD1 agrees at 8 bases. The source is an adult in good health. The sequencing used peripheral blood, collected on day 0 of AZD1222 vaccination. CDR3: CASSPGGQGLYTF. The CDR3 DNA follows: TGTGCCAGTAGTCCCGGAGGACAGGGCCTCTACACCTTC.